Shown below are 9 T cell receptor beta chains from a single sample sequenced in a study of human T cells and chemical hapten exposure. Time point described: patch test 1, 2 weeks after DPC sensitization. Treatment given: therapeutic diphenylcyclopropenone sensitization with weekly scalp DPC. TCRdb re-analysed the RACE reads in MiXCR, keeping a single row per CDR3 protein. Of about 340,000 distinct CDR3 sequences listed, approximately 6.3% were seen once; the top ten hold 7.5% to 9%. Source: whole blood, taken in connection with sensitization to the hapten diphenylcyclopropenone (DPC). The receptors were gathered from a woman younger than 30 with alopecia areata. Some clones in this sample may be carry-over from other donors' samples.

The rearrangement joins TRBV6-5 to TRBJ2-5, with D hard to call. The length of the CDR3 is 13 residues. V gave up 6 bases and J gave up 0 bases, with 8 bases separating them. Germline CDR1 is MNHEY and CDR2 is SVGAGI. This chain's CDR3 is CASSSTYQETQYF. CDR3 nucleotide sequence: TGTGCCAGCAGCTCCACGTACCAAGAGACCCAGTACTTC.

The gene calls are TRBV7-8 and TRBJ2-1; 7 bases fit TRBD2. Germline assignment: CDR1 SGHVS and CDR2 FQNEAQ. Trimming took 1 base from V and 4 from J; bases not matched to a gene: 4. The CDR3 covers 15 residues. In DNA form, the CDR3 reads TGTGCCAGCAGCTTAGGAGCGGGGATGTACAATGAGCAGTTCTTC. Translating gives CASSLGAGMYNEQFF.

This clonotype was counted ten times or more. The chain joins TRBV5-1 to TRBJ2-5, with D possibly being TRBD2 (5 bases). The germline V gene encodes CDR1 SGHRS and CDR2 YFSETQ. The germline V and J ends were trimmed by 2 bases and 2 bases, with 7 bases remaining between them. The CDR3 covers 13 residues. The CDR3 loop is CASSFSGQETQYF. The CDR3 nucleotides read TGCGCCAGCAGCTTCAGCGGTCAAGAGACCCAGTACTTC.

This clonotype was seen a few times. The chain is built from TRBV5-4 and TRBJ2-7; D unresolved. Germline CDR1 reads SGHNT; CDR2 reads YYREEE (reference sequence). V shed 2 bases and J shed 6 bases, with 15 bases lying between them. CDR3 size: 14 residues. The CDR3: CASSLAPLGSEQYF. In nucleotides, the CDR3 is TGTGCCAGCAGCTTAGCTCCCTTAGGTTCCGAGCAGTACTTC. The variable domain in full, with the rest retrieved from reference TRBV5-4 and TRBJ2-7, is ETGVTQSPTHLIKTRGQQVTLRCSSQSGHNTVSWYQQALGQGPQFIFQYYREEENGRGNFPPRFSGLQFPNYSSELNVNALELDDSALYLCASSLAPLGSEQYFGPGTRLTVT.

This clonotype was seen at least ten times. The genes are TRBV12-3 or TRBV12-4 and TRBJ2-3; D is ambiguous. V lost 7 bases and J 5 bases, leaving 7 bases between the germline ends. This CDR3 region has 11 residues. CDR3 amino acids: CASTPLDTQYF. The DNA for the CDR3 is TGTGCCAGCACCCCGTTAGATACGCAGTATTTT.

This clonotype was seen ten or more times. V and J are TRBV18 and TRBJ2-4; D is unclear. V was cut by 5 bases and J by 7 bases, with 9 bases left in between. CDR1 is KGHSH, CDR2 LQKENI, per germline. CDR3 length equals 12 residues. The CDR3 sequence: CASSGAGNIQYF. The CDR3, as DNA: TGTGCCAGCTCAGGAGCCGGCAACATTCAGTACTTC.

This clonotype was detected only a few times. V usage is TRBV9 and J usage is TRBJ1-4, with 11 bases matching TRBD1. The germline gives CDR1 SGDLS, CDR2 YYNGEE. With 3 bases clipped from V and 4 bases from J, the junction kept 8 bases outside the gene matches. This CDR3 comprises 17 residues. The CDR3 here is CASSEGQGEEVNEKLFF. In nucleotides, the CDR3 is TGTGCCAGCAGCGAGGGACAGGGGGAGGAAGTTAATGAAAAACTGTTTTTT. The whole variable domain, filled in from reference TRBV9 and TRBJ1-4, reads DSGVTQTPKHLITATGQRVTLRCSPRSGDLSVYWYQQSLDQGLQFLIQYYNGEERAKGNILERFSAQQFPDLHSELNLSSLELGDSALYFCASSEGQGEEVNEKLFFGSGTQLSVL.

This clonotype was counted only a few times. The genes are TRBV6-1 and TRBJ1-1, with a possible D match to TRBD1 (6 bases). The CDR3 is made up of 15 amino acids. Looked up from germline, CDR1 is MNHNS and CDR2 is SASEGT. Trimming took 6 bases from V and 6 from J, leaving 20 bases between them. The chain's CDR3 is CASRIQGRCCAEAFF. DNA for the CDR3: TGTGCCAGCAGGATACAGGGCCGCTGTTGCGCTGAAGCTTTCTTT.

This clonotype showed up many times. The chain recombines TRBV5-1 with TRBJ2-5, with TRBD2 matching over 7 bases. Germline trimming cut 1 base from V and 3 bases from J; bases unmatched to any gene: 6. Germline V gives CDR1 SGHRS, CDR2 YFSETQ. CDR3 length equals 15 residues. The CDR3 DNA reads TGCGCCAGCAGCTTGTCCCTAGCGGCCAAAGAGACCCAGTACTTC. Its protein is CASSLSLAAKETQYF.